The 7 T cell receptor beta chains presented below share a single source sample, sequenced in a study of T-cell memory formation after mild COVID-19. In TCRdb, the 5' RACE reads were re-called with MiXCR into one record per CDR3 protein. In the table there are hundreds of thousands of distinct CDR3 sequences, 17% of which are singletons. Sequenced sample: PBMCs or a T cell subset sorted from them (not recorded which). The receptor source for this set is an adult woman who had mild COVID-19 (a few samples of this study predate the infection). Cell type and time point are not known.

The rearrangement joins TRBV4-2 to TRBJ1-2, with D possibly matching TRBD1 (5 bases). Between the trimmed V and J ends, which lost 1 base and 8 bases, there was a span of 11 bases. Germline V CDR1 and CDR2: LGHNA, YNFKEQ. The CDR3 extends over 13 amino acids. CDR3 DNA: TGTGCCAGCAGCCAAGTAGGGGAGAAGGGCTACACCTTC. Its translation is CASSQVGEKGYTF.

The table lists this clonotype with a count of one. The chain couples TRBV20-1 to TRBJ2-3; 7 bases align to TRBD2. CDR1 DFQATT and CDR2 SNEGSKA come from the germline V gene (reference sequence). The CDR3 totals 15 residues. The J segment lost 1 base and the V segment lost 4 bases, leaving 8 bases of the junction unmatched. The CDR3 DNA follows: TGCAGTGCTATTAGGCGAACTAGCGGCACAGATACGCAGTATTTT. As protein: CSAIRRTSGTDTQYF.

V and J are TRBV19 and TRBJ2-2; 7 bases match TRBD2. Trimming at V came to 5 bases and at J to 5 bases, leaving 8 bases not matched to a gene. CDR1 and CDR2 (germline): LNHDA, SQIVND (reference sequence). CDR3 length equals 15 residues. CDR3 in amino acids: CASSPGPRGTGELFF. In DNA form, the CDR3 reads TGTGCCAGTAGTCCGGGACCGCGGGGGACCGGGGAGCTGTTTTTT. Complete variable domain (other parts from reference TRBV19 and TRBJ2-2): DGGITQSPKYLFRKEGQNVTLSCEQNLNHDAMYWYRQDPGQGLRLIYYSQIVNDFQKGDIAEGYSVSREKKESFPLTVTSAQKNPTAFYLCASSPGPRGTGELFFGEGSRLTVL.

The chain links TRBV7-2 to TRBJ1-4; possible D gene TRBD1, 5 bases. The CDR3 is 14 residues long. V lost 3 bases and J lost 6, with 11 bases in between. The V gene's germline CDR1 is SGHTA and CDR2 FQGNSA. CDR3 nucleotide sequence: TGTGCCAGCAGCTTTTCAGGGAGAGATGAAAAACTGTTTTTT. Encoded protein: CASSFSGRDEKLFF.

The chain is built from TRBV25-1 and TRBJ2-3; TRBD1 or TRBD2 may be the D gene (5 bases each). The V gene's germline CDR1 is MGHDK and CDR2 SYGVNS. The CDR3 covers 14 residues. The ends were cut back, 1 base at V and 5 bases at J, with 10 bases in the middle. The CDR3 DNA reads TGTGCCAGCAGTGAATTGGATGGGGGAGATACGCAGTATTTT. This translates into CASSELDGGDTQYF.

A few counts support this clonotype. The chain employs TRBV5-1 and TRBJ2-2; TRBD1 aligns across 10 bases. The CDR3 is made up of 16 amino acids. V was pared by 2 bases and J by 2 bases, with 3 bases of the junction left unmatched. Germline V CDR1 and CDR2: SGHRS, YFSETQ. The CDR3 DNA reads as TGCGCCAGCAGCTTTGGGACAGGGGAAAACACCGGGGAGCTGTTTTTT. This codes for CASSFGTGENTGELFF.

This clonotype has a handful of counts. The chain has TRBV3-1 and TRBJ2-4; 11 bases line up with TRBD2. This CDR3 region has 20 residues. The germline V gene encodes CDR1 LGHDT and CDR2 YNNKEL (reference sequence). Germline trimming cut 0 bases from V and 1 base from J; bases unmatched to any gene: 11. The CDR3 spells CASSQDPSGGYTRAKNIQYF. The DNA for the CDR3 is TGTGCCAGCAGCCAAGACCCTAGCGGGGGGTATACTCGGGCCAAAAACATTCAGTACTTC.